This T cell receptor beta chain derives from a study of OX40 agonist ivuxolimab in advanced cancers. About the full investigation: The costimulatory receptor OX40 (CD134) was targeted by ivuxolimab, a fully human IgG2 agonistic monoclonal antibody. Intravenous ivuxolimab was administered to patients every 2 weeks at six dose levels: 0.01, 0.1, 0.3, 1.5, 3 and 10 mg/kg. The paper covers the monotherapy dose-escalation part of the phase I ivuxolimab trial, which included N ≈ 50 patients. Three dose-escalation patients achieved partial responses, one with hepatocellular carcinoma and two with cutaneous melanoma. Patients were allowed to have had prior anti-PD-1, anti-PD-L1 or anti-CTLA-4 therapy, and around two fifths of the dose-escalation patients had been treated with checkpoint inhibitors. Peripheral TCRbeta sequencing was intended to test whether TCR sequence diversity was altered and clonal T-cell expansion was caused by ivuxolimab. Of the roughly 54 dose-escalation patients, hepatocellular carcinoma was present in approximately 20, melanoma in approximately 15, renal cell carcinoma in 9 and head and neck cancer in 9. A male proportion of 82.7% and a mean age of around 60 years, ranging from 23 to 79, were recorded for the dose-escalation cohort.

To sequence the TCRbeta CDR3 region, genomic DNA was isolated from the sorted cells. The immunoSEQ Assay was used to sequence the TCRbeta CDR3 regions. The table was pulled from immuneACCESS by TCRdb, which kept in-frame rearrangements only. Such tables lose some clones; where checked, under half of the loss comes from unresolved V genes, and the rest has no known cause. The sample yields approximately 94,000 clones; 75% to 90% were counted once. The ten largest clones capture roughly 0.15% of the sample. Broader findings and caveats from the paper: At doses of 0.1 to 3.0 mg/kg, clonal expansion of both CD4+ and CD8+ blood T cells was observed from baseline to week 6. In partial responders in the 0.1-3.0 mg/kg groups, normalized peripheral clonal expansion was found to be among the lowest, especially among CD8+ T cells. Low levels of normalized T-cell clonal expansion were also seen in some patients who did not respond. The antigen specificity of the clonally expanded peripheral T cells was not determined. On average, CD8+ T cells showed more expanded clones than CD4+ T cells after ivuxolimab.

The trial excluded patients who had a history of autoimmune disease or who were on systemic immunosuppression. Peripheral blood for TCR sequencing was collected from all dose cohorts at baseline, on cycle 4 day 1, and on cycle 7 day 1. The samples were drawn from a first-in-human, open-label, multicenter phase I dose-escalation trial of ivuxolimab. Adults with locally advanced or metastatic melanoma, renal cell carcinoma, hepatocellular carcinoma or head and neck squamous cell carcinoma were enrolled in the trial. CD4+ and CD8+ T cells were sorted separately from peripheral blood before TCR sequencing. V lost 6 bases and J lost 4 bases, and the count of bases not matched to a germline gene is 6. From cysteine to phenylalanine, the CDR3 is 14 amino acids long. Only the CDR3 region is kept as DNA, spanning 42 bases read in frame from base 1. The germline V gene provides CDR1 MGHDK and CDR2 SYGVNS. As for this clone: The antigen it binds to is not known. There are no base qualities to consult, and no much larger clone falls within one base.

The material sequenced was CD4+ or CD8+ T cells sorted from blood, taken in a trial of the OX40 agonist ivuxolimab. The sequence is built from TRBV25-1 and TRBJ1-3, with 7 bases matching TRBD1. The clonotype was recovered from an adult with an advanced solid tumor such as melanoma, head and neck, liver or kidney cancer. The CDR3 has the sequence CASRETGWGNTIYF. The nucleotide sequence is TGTGCCAGCAGAGAGACAGGGTGGGGAAACACCATATATTTT.